One TCR beta chain is described in this entry. This entry comes from a study of T-cell reconstitution after alpha-beta-depleted transplantation in children. For TCRbeta, the library was prepared with unique molecular identifiers. MiXCR, run by TCRdb on the PCR reads, gives a single entry per CDR3 protein. This table holds some 300,000 distinct CDR3 sequences, 10% found once. V lost 5 bases to trimming and J lost 2 bases; unmatched junction nucleotides: 9. CDR1 is SGHVS and CDR2 is FNYEAQ in the germline V gene. This CDR3 comprises 17 residues. The gene calls are TRBV7-6 and TRBJ2-7, with 13 nucleotides matching TRBD2. Sequenced material: PBMCs from the stem cell graft donor, taken from the stem cell graft. The TCR comes from a human donor who donated a stem cell graft to a child with acute lymphoblastic leukemia. CDR3 nucleotides: TGTGCCAGCAGCCCCAGACTAGCGGGAGGAGGTCCCTACGAGCAGTACTTC. It yields the protein CASSPRLAGGGPYEQYF.